This T cell receptor (beta chain) was sequenced during a study of blood T cell repertoires in COVID-19. Overall study context: From the United States, Italy and Spain came samples of acute and convalescent COVID-19.

Germline V gene sequence: CDR1 KGHDR, CDR2 SFDVKD. This CDR3 comprises 12 residues. V was pared by 0 bases and J by 6 bases, with 3 bases between. The method was immunoSEQ multiplex PCR; TCRdb's version includes in-frame clones alone and lacks a portion of them. The sample lists about 22,000 clones; approximately 91% were seen once. This clone has a handful of counts. Seattle enrolled patients during active infection and tracked them longitudinally. This receptor was identified in a man between 65 and 85 years old with COVID-19, enrolled during active disease. The genes are TRBV24-1 and TRBJ2-3; the D is unclear. Sequencing input: peripheral blood. The CDR3 nucleotides are TGTGCCACCAGTGATTTGCGGGATACGCAGTATTTT. Amino acid sequence: CATSDLRDTQYF.